The clone carrying this T cell receptor beta chain turned up a few times. The protocol was immunoSEQ multiplex PCR, while the TCRdb copy is restricted to in-frame clones and leaves out a portion. Among over 350,000 clones listed, around 89% were seen once. The data were obtained in a study of blood T cell repertoires in COVID-19. Overall study: The study drew acute and convalescent COVID-19 samples from the United States, Italy and Spain.

Germline V CDR1 and CDR2: SGHDT, YYEEEE. This CDR3 has 15 residues. V trimming: 2 bases; J trimming: 5 bases; junction bases outside the gene matches: 8. The sequence came from a woman aged 25 to 39 with acute or convalescent COVID-19. Input material: peripheral blood. V and J are TRBV5-6 and TRBJ1-2; TRBD1 matches 8 bases. CDR3 sequence reads: CASSFEDREGYGYTF. CDR3 DNA sequence: TGTGCCAGCAGCTTTGAGGACAGGGAGGGGTATGGCTACACCTTC.